This TCR beta chain was documented in a study of blood T cells in healthy people across ages. Primers used in a second PCR of roughly 6 to 12 cycles were a sample-barcoded 5' primer and a J-beta primer mix. Every molecule of cDNA carried a tag from a template-switch adaptor with 12 random nucleotides. TCRdb re-derived calls from the 5' RACE reads in MiXCR, one entry per CDR3 protein. The sample gives 780,000 or so distinct CDR3 sequences, more than 50% of which show up once; around 24% is in the top ten. General observations from the study: Both naive CD4+ cell counts and diversity were greater in long-lived donors than in aged donors.

With respect to this clonotype: Its matching antigen is unknown.

Sequencing used blood. The receptor comes from a man aged 40-49 years in good health.

The CDR3 spells CASSQGDRSWDGYTF. CDR3 nucleotide sequence: TGTGCCAGCAGTCAAGGGGACAGATCTTGGGATGGCTACACCTTC. J is TRBJ1-2 and V is TRBV28, with 7 bases aligning to TRBD1. After removal of 5 bases from V and 6 bases from J, the junction contained 12 bases not matched to a gene. The CDR3 runs 15 residues. The germline V gene has CDR1 MDHEN and CDR2 SYDVKM.